Each of the 2 T cell receptor beta chains below was sequenced from the same sample in a study of graft-versus-host responses after intestinal transplantation. These receptors lack a known antigen. Repertoires were generated with immunoSEQ multiplex PCR, while TCRdb's copy carries only in-frame clones and drops some. The sample contains about 100,000 clones, about 90% of which appear only once. This material consisted of unstimulated CD8+ T cells sorted from spleen or lymph node cells, taken before intestinal transplant. The origin of the receptors is a human donor who received an intestinal transplant.

The rearrangement links TRBV4-1 to TRBJ2-3; TRBD2 matches at 8 bases. V trimming: 1 base; J trimming: 3 bases; junction bases outside the gene matches: 9. There are 17 residues in the CDR3. Germline assignment: CDR1 MGHRA and CDR2 YSYEKL. The CDR3 DNA reads TGCGCCAGCAGCCAAGTCCTCGGGGGGGTCCTAACAGATACGCAGTATTTT. Its translation: CASSQVLGGVLTDTQYF.

This rearrangement joins TRBV5-6 to TRBJ1-2; maybe TRBD1 (6 bases). CDR1 and CDR2 (germline): SGHDT, YYEEEE. Trimming shortened V by 5 bases and J by 7 bases, and 27 bases separated the two germline ends. The CDR3 contains 17 residues. The CDR3 DNA is TGTGCCAGCAGTGATTCGGGACATCGTACCCCTGGGAGTGGCTACACCTTC. It encodes CASSDSGHRTPGSGYTF.